The present T cell receptor (beta chain) was sequenced within a study of T cell responses to AZD1222 COVID-19 vaccine. Findings and limits, study-wide: In a largely white British group with more females than males, clonal diversity was possibly underestimated.

Trimming removed 6 bases at V and 8 bases at J, with 14 bases between. Per germline, CDR1 KGHSH and CDR2 LQKENI. The CDR3 is 13 amino acids. Assay: immunoSEQ multiplex PCR; the TCRdb copy retains only in-frame clones and omits some. Here the sample spans over 40,000 clones, roughly 84% being singletons. For this clone: No antigen is known for it.

The gene calls are TRBV18 and TRBJ2-1, with a possible D match to TRBD2 (5 bases). Sequenced here: peripheral blood, sampled on day 0 of AZD1222 vaccination. The source is an adult in good health. The CDR3 sequence is CASSLHNGDEQFF. Written as DNA, the CDR3 is TGTGCCAGCTCCCTACATAACGGGGATGAGCAGTTCTTC.